This is a list of T cell receptor beta chains from one sample in a study of blood T cell repertoires in COVID-19. The table came from immunoSEQ multiplex PCR; TCRdb's copy has only in-frame clones and leaves some out. Of 150,000 to 200,000 clones in the sample, roughly 82% were seen once. Sequenced sample: peripheral blood. The receptors derive from a woman in her seventies with acute or convalescent COVID-19. CDR3s include the opening cysteine and the closing phenylalanine or tryptophan. A D gene is named only where the DNA matches it firmly. The size entry is marked missing in some rows and otherwise reads once, few, many or a size class.

clone_size j_call v_call d_call cdr3_aa
- TRBJ2-1 TRBV7-6 TRBD2 CASSIRAGVISYNEQFF
- TRBJ2-1 TRBV28 TRBD2 CASSLGGSGSYNEQFF
- TRBJ1-5 TRBV2 TRBD1 CASGTGEQPQHF
- TRBJ1-4 TRBV19 TRBD1 CASSPQGANEKLFF
- TRBJ1-3 TRBV7-2 - CASSLYGNTIYF
once TRBJ2-1 TRBV5-4 - CASSLVVSLDEQFF
few TRBJ1-1 TRBV12-5 TRBD1 CASGLIGTGRTEAFF
- TRBJ1-6 TRBV7-2 - CASSPSGYGSPLHF
- TRBJ1-5 TRBV5-6 TRBD1 CASSYGTGSSNQPQHF
few TRBJ1-1 TRBV7-3 - CASSLLGGNTEAFF
- TRBJ2-7 TRBV3-1/TRBV3-2 - CASSQGDGRTYEQYF
- TRBJ1-2 TRBV7-9 TRBD1 CASSLGDRRNYGYTF
- TRBJ1-2 TRBV19 - CASSISGGAGKGYTF
few TRBJ1-1 TRBV19 TRBD1 CASTRAGGMNTEAFF
few TRBJ1-5 TRBV30 TRBD1 CAWSVLGGQGAQPQHF
- TRBJ1-6 TRBV9 - CASSPEHVNNSPLHF
- TRBJ1-2 TRBV5-1 - CASSWTRDGYTF
- TRBJ1-2 TRBV7-9 TRBD1 CASSLQTGSDGYTF
- TRBJ2-2 TRBV7-2 TRBD2 CASSLATSGRVGNTGELFF
- TRBJ1-5 TRBV19 TRBD1 CASSSGPGQGLRSNQPQHF
once TRBJ2-1 TRBV29-1 TRBD2 CSVRAGGGGEQFF
- TRBJ1-2 TRBV5-6 - CASSLGGGSYGYTF
- TRBJ1-2 TRBV5-1 - CASSWDWSYGYTF
few TRBJ2-1 TRBV4-3 TRBD2 CASSQEGLEVEQFF
- TRBJ2-2 TRBV5-1 TRBD1 CASGQGSTGELFF
- TRBJ1-6 TRBV7-2 TRBD1 CASSLPGQGNSPLHF
- TRBJ1-2 TRBV10-2 TRBD1 CASREGQVGGYTF
- TRBJ1-1 TRBV10-1 - CASSAGGITEAFF
once TRBJ2-3 TRBV23-1 - CASSQSASVETVTDTQYF
- TRBJ1-2 TRBV6-5 - CASSRQQNYGYTF
many TRBJ2-7 TRBV9 - CASSVESVSYEQYF
- TRBJ2-7 TRBV5-1 - CASSFLGQSYEQYF
- TRBJ1-5 TRBV28 - CASRGGNQPQHF
- TRBJ1-1 TRBV30 TRBD1 CAWSVFPPDRDTEAFF
- TRBJ1-5 TRBV3-1/TRBV3-2 TRBD1 CASSLWTGAQPQHF
- TRBJ2-7 TRBV5-4 TRBD2 CASSTGTSVLREQYF
- TRBJ2-1 TRBV18 TRBD2 CASSGASGGYEQFF
- TRBJ2-3 TRBV2 TRBD1 CASRRTGESTDTQYF
- TRBJ1-2 TRBV7-2 TRBD1 CASSAGTGGGYTF
- TRBJ1-1 TRBV10-3 TRBD1 CAISPGTVNTEAFF
once TRBJ2-5 TRBV7-2 - CASSVQGGAPQETQYF
- TRBJ1-5 TRBV28 TRBD1 CASSFRQGRQPQHF
- TRBJ2-6 TRBV19 - CASSMGNWGPSGANVLTF
- TRBJ1-2 TRBV28 - CASSSAGDTYGYTF
- TRBJ2-6 TRBV19 TRBD2 CASSTFLAGALSGANVLTF
- TRBJ2-1 TRBV7-7 TRBD1 CASSTQGQGYNEQFF
once TRBJ1-2 TRBV18 TRBD1 CASSPSGGDREGVGYTF
once TRBJ1-1 TRBV28 TRBD1 CASSAPGQANTEAFF
once TRBJ2-7 TRBV27 - CASSPQGRPYEQYF
- TRBJ2-2 TRBV5-1 TRBD1 CASSLTGGNTGELFF
- TRBJ1-2 TRBV15 - CATSRDLGSNYGYTF
- TRBJ1-2 TRBV6-1 - CASSDQGLQGYTF
- TRBJ1-1 TRBV30 TRBD1 CAWKRSGGAGFAEAFF